The 4 T cell receptor beta chains given below trace back to one sample, sequenced in a study of human T cells and chemical hapten exposure (dated by TCRdb to the early 2020s). Library creation used RACE. Sequencing instrument: NextSeq 500. In-frame beta chains were kept once TCRdb had trimmed the public reads at Q25 with fastp and called clones with MiXCR. Every distinct CDR3 protein forms one entry, paired with its most common genes and DNA. This sample lists roughly 130,000 distinct CDR3 sequences; around 8.2% were detected once. The ten largest account for 1.5% to 2% of the sample. The time point label on this specimen signifies: healthy volunteer bleed at 2 weeks. Total RNA was isolated from unfractionated whole blood collected in Tempus Blood RNA tubes. The sequencing sample was made of whole blood. These receptors were collected from a male donor in good health. Some clones in this sample may be carry-over from other donors' samples.

Ten or more counts support this clonotype. V and J are TRBV7-9 and TRBJ2-5; no clear D gene. This CDR3 has 14 residues. The germline CDR1 and CDR2 sequences are SEHNR and FQNEAQ (reference sequence). Deletions cut 10 bases from V and 1 base from J, with 16 bases between. CDR3 residues: CATQPGSSQETQYF. The CDR3 DNA reads as TGTGCCACCCAACCCGGGTCATCCCAAGAGACCCAGTACTTC.

This clonotype was detected many times. The J gene is TRBJ1-1, the V gene TRBV12-3 or TRBV12-4; D gene ambiguous. V was clipped by 8 bases and J by 3 bases, with 4 bases between them. This CDR3 contains 10 residues. CDR3 DNA: TGTGCCAGCGGGGACACTGAAGCTTTCTTT. Translating gives CASGDTEAFF.

J is TRBJ1-1 and V is TRBV29-1; no reliable D call. V was cut by 4 bases and J by 2 bases, with 8 bases left in between. Germline V gene data show CDR1 as SQVTM and CDR2 as ANQGSEA. This CDR3 has 12 residues. The CDR3 DNA reads TGCAGCGTTGCCGGCGGTAACACTGAAGCTTTCTTT. This gives the protein CSVAGGNTEAFF.

This clonotype showed up many times. This sequence joins TRBV18 and TRBJ1-1, with TRBD1 matching 12 bases. V gave up 3 bases and J gave up 6 bases; unmatched junction bases: 14. Germline values: CDR1 KGHSH, CDR2 LQKENI. This CDR3 spans 18 amino acids. This chain's CDR3 is CASSPRNPTGTGGAEAFF. The DNA for the CDR3 is TGTGCCAGCTCACCGAGAAACCCTACCGGGACAGGGGGCGCTGAAGCTTTCTTT. The entire variable domain, with the rest obtained from reference TRBV18 and TRBJ1-1, is as follows: NAGVMQNPRHLVRRRGQEARLRCSPMKGHSHVYWYRQLPEEGLKFMVYLQKENIIDESGMPKERFSAEFPKEGPSILRIQQVVRGDSAAYFCASSPRNPTGTGGAEAFFGQGTRLTVV.